This TCR beta chain was retrieved from a study of cytomegalovirus exposure and HLA in healthy donors (TCRdb year 2017). Turning to the overall study: The 670 or so repertoires of the first cohort and the approximately 130 validation repertoires were produced on the same platform, according to a later analysis. The study aimed to test whether cataloging public T cell receptors could reveal signatures of past pathogen exposure. A separate validation cohort of 100 to 150 different subjects was used in addition to the 666-subject first cohort. High-throughput TCR immunosequencing, statistical association of individual TCRs with disease status, and machine learning were combined to predict cytomegalovirus infection status.

The study at large found these results: Most TCR sequences were observed very rarely across donors, whereas some public TCRs were present in many individuals. In vitro tests confirmed that three of the cytomegalovirus-associated TCR beta chains recognize cytomegalovirus antigens. In the study, roughly 160 TCR beta chains were listed as associated with cytomegalovirus. It was suggested by the authors that the approach could potentially be generalized to other disease states and immunological phenotypes. Of the cluster scores, 90% to 95% were above 0 in a later analysis, which found that TCRs clustered in the first cohort also tended to co-occur in the 120 or so validation repertoires. The classifier was reported to diagnose cytomegalovirus status with high specificity and sensitivity in both the original and validation cohorts. The validation cohort had no HLA typing available for a later analysis, so co-occurrence within that cohort was assessed over all 130 or so repertoires.

The donors belonged to the validation cohort of over a hundred subjects, which was separate from the approximately 660-subject first cohort. This clone was seen more than once but under ten times. Its target antigen remains unknown. No per-base quality is available; no much larger clone lies one base away. Based on the germline V gene (reference sequence), the CDR1 and CDR2 sequences are MNHNY and SVGAGI. V gives up 5 bases and J gives up 7 bases, and the segment between their germline ends measures 17 bases. The CDR3 runs 14 amino acids, cysteine and phenylalanine included. Only the CDR3 region is kept as DNA, spanning 42 bases read in frame from base 1. The library was built by means of the immunoSEQ multiplex PCR assay. In the source study's methods: A statistical classification framework was built to diagnose cytomegalovirus status from the catalog of TCR beta chain sequences. Held by TCRdb, this immuneACCESS table contains in-frame sequences only and omits some clones. Under half of the omission traces to an unresolved V gene where checked; the cause of the rest is unknown. V and J calls and clone size are as listed in that table; D and trimming were resolved from the DNA. The sample table records 120,000 or so clones; around nine tenths of these occur just once. 1.5% to 2% of the sample is taken by the ten largest.

Specimen: PBMCs. The chain uses TRBV6-6 and TRBJ1-2; the D gene assignment is ambiguous. This receptor was obtained from a woman between 18 and 29 years old in good health and CMV-seronegative. At the DNA level, the sequence is TGTGCCAGCAGTGATGCGGGATTCGCTGTTGGCTACACCTTC. Its protein reads: CASSDAGFAVGYTF.